This is a list of T cell receptor beta chains from one sample in a study of OX40 agonist ivuxolimab in advanced cancers. The method was immunoSEQ multiplex PCR; TCRdb's version includes in-frame clones alone and lacks a portion of them. The sample has around 65,000 clones, 91% seen once; the top ten hold around 19%. The sequenced sample was CD4+ or CD8+ T cells sorted from blood, obtained in a trial of the OX40 agonist ivuxolimab. These receptors were collected from an adult with an advanced solid tumor such as melanoma, head and neck, liver or kidney cancer. The conserved cysteine and the conserved F or W are not part of the CDR3 here. D genes are given only for firm matches. Where a row states a size, it is once, few, many or the class of an expanded clone; other rows omit it.

V	J	size	D	CDR3
TRBV28	TRBJ1-1	.	TRBD1	ASSPYRGGYTEAF
TRBV18	TRBJ2-7	.	TRBD1	ASSPTGGPYEQY
TRBV13	TRBJ2-1	.	.	ATPGGAGNEQF
TRBV4-1	TRBJ2-2	.	.	ASSQVDGFNTGELF
TRBV6-6	TRBJ2-1	.	TRBD2	ASSYSRRGGNEQF
TRBV19	TRBJ2-2	.	TRBD1	ASSIDLETGATGELF
TRBV6-1	TRBJ2-2	.	.	ASSEDLAGELF
TRBV19	TRBJ1-5	once	.	ASRKNGSNQPQH
TRBV29-1	TRBJ2-1	once	TRBD2	SVAGSGGWYNEQF
TRBV27	TRBJ1-2	.	TRBD1	ASSLTGFGYT
TRBV5-1	TRBJ1-6	once	TRBD1	ASSADRALGYNSPLH
TRBV7-9	TRBJ2-3	once	.	ASIQGRYMQSDTQY
TRBV6-5	TRBJ2-1	.	.	ASRGAPHNEQF
TRBV6-1	TRBJ1-2	.	.	ASSGWSGPAYGYT
TRBV11-2	TRBJ2-5	.	TRBD1	ASSRPTGGFRETQY
TRBV2	TRBJ2-1	.	TRBD2	ASSQGSGGAIYNEQF
TRBV30	TRBJ1-3	.	.	AWSAIFPGTIDLYSGNTIY
TRBV7-9	TRBJ1-2	.	.	ASSLEASGYT
TRBV4-1	TRBJ1-1	.	.	ASSTRVVDTEAF
TRBV28	TRBJ2-7	.	.	ASSLGPGNYEQY
TRBV6-5	TRBJ1-1	.	TRBD1	ASSYGDRGLGTEAF
TRBV30	TRBJ1-1	.	.	AWSVFRDTEAF
TRBV9	TRBJ2-1	.	TRBD1	ASSPGQDIYNEQF
TRBV6-1	TRBJ2-5	.	.	ASRRRNLGQETQY
TRBV7-9	TRBJ2-5	.	TRBD1	ASSFRTVRDRPYQETQY
TRBV5-1	TRBJ2-1	.	.	ATAYNTGEQF
TRBV5-1	TRBJ2-5	.	.	ASSLEPFGVQETQY
TRBV27	TRBJ2-1	.	TRBD1	ASSPTGVNEQF
TRBV19	TRBJ1-5	once	.	ASSIDGSNQPQH
TRBV4-1	TRBJ1-1	once	.	ASSQEGFPSDTEAF
TRBV27	TRBJ2-1	.	.	ASSFEGGRLNEQF